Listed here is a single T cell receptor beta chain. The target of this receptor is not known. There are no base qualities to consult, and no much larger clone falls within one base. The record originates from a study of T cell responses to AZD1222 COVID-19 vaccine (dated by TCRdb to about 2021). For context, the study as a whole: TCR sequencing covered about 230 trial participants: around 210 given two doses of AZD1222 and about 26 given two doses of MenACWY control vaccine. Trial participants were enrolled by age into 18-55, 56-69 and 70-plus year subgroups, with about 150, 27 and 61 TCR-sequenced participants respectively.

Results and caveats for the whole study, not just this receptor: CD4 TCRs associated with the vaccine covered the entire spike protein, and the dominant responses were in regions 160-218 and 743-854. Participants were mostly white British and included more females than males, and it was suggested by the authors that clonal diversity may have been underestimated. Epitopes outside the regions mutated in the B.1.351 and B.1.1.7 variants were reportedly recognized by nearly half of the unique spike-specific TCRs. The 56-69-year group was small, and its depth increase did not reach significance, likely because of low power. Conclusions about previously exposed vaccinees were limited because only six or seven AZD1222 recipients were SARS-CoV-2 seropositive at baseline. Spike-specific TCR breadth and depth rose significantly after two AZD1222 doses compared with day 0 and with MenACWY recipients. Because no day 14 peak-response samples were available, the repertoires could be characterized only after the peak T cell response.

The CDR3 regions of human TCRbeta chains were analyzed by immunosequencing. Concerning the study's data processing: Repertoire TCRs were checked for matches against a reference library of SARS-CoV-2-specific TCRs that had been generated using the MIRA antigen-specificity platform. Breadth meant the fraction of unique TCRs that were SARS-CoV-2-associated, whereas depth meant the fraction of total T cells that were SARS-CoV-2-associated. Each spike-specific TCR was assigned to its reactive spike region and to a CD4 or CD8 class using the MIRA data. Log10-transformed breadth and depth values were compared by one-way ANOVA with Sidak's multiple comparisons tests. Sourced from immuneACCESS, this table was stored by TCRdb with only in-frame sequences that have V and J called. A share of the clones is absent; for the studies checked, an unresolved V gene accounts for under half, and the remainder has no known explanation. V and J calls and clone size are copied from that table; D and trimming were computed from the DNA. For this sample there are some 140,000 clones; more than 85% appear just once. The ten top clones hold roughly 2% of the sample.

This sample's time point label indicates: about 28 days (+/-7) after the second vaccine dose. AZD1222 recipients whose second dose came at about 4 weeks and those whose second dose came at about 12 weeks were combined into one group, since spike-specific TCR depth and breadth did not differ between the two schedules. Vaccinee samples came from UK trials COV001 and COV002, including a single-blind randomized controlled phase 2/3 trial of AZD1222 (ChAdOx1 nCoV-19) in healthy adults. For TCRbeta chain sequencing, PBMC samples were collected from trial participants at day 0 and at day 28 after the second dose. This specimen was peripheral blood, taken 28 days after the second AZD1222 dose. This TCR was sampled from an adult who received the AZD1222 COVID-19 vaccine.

The DNA reads TGTGCCAGTAGTCCCGGGCCTCTTAAAAAGCGTGGCTACACCTTC. Its translation reads: CASSPGPLKKRGYTF. The V and J genes are TRBV19 and TRBJ1-2; no D gene can be assigned with confidence. The junction shows trimming of 5 bases on V and 7 bases on J, plus 20 bases between the germline ends. The CDR3 numbers 15 residues from cysteine through phenylalanine. Only the CDR3 DNA stays, 45 bases, in frame from base 1. The germline V gene (reference sequence) yields LNHDA for CDR1 and SQIVND for CDR2.